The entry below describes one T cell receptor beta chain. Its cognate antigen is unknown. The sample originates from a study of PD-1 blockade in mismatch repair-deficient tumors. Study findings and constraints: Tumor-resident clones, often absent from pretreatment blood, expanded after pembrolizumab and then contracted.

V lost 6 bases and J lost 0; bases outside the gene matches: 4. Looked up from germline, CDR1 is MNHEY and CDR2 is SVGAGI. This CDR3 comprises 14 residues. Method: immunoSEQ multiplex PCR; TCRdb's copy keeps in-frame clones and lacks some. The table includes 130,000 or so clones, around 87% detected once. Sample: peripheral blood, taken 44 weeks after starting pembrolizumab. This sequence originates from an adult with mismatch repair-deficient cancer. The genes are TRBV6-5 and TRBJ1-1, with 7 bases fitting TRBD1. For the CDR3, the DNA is TGTGCCAGCAGGCTAGGGGGCTTGAACACTGAAGCTTTCTTT. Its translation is CASRLGGLNTEAFF.